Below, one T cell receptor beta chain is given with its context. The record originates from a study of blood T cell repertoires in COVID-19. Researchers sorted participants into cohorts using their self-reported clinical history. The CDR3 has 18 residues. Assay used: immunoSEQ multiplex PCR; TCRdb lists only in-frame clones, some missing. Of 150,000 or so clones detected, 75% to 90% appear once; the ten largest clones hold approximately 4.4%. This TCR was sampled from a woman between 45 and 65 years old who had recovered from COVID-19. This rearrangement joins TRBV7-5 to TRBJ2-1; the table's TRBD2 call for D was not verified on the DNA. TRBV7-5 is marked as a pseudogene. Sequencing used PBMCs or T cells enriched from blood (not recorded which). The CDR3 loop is CVRSPQDDPGLADNEQFF. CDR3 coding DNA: TGTGTCAGAAGCCCCCAAGACGATCCGGGACTAGCGGACAATGAGCAGTTCTTC.